The 19 T cell receptor beta chains below were found in one sample sequenced in a study of PD-L1 blockade in urothelial cancer. Indicated time point: pretreatment peripheral blood. Using immunoSEQ multiplex PCR, the repertoire was profiled, and TCRdb retains in-frame clones only, with some absent. The sample consists of about 52,000 clones, 84% of them appearing once. The sequences come from PBMCs, collected around atezolizumab (anti-PD-L1) treatment. The source of these receptors is a man in his fifties or sixties with urothelial cancer.

The J gene is TRBJ2-1, the V gene TRBV18; 8 nucleotides line up with TRBD2. V trimming: 3 bases; J trimming: 5 bases; junction bases outside the gene matches: 6. The CDR3 contains 15 residues. Germline V CDR1 and CDR2: KGHSH, LQKENI. This CDR3 is CASSPGGGRNNEQFF. Here the CDR3 DNA reads TGTGCCAGCTCACCCGGCGGGGGGCGCAACAATGAGCAGTTCTTC.

The chain uses TRBV19 and TRBJ2-6; D unresolved. Between the trimmed V and J ends, which lost 7 bases and 2 bases, there was a span of 12 bases. The CDR3 extends over 15 amino acids. The germline V gene has CDR1 LNHDA and CDR2 SQIVND (reference sequence). The CDR3 is CASTAGVTGANVLTF. CDR3 DNA sequence: TGTGCCAGTACCGCCGGTGTTACTGGGGCCAACGTCCTGACTTTC.

J is TRBJ2-2 and V is TRBV7-6; tentative D call: TRBD1 (5 bases). Trimming removed 1 base at V and 5 bases at J, with 11 bases between. This CDR3 is built from 15 residues. Germline CDR1 and CDR2: SGHVS and FNYEAQ. The CDR3 DNA reads TGTGCCAGCAGCTTAGTAGGGGTTAGGACCGGGGAGCTGTTTTTT. This encodes CASSLVGVRTGELFF.

The chain uses TRBV4-1 and TRBJ2-5; tentative D call: TRBD1 (5 bases). The CDR3 totals 16 residues. Germline CDR1 reads MGHRA; CDR2 reads YSYEKL. Trimming left V 1 base short and J 1 base short, with 13 bases between. The CDR3 is CASSQVFSGLQETQYF. In DNA form, the CDR3 reads TGCGCCAGCAGCCAAGTGTTTTCAGGGCTCCAAGAGACCCAGTACTTC.

This chain connects TRBV5-1 to TRBJ2-7; TRBD2 aligns across 7 bases. The CDR3 loop spans 17 amino acids. Trimming took 2 bases from V and 7 from J; bases not matched to a gene: 18. The V gene's germline CDR1 is SGHRS and CDR2 YFSETQ. The CDR3, as DNA: TGCGCCAGCAGCTTTGCGACGGGGGGACTTAGAAATCGGGAGCAGTACTTC. It is translated as CASSFATGGLRNREQYF. The full variable domain, in which reference TRBV5-1 and TRBJ2-7 provide the parts outside the CDR3, is KAGVTQTPRYLIKTRGQQVTLSCSPISGHRSVSWYQQTPGQGLQFLFEYFSETQRNKGNFPGRFSGRQFSNSRSEMNVSTLELGDSALYLCASSFATGGLRNREQYFGPGTRLTVT.

The chain combines TRBV5-6 with TRBJ1-1, with 8 bases lining up with TRBD1. V lost 4 bases, J lost 7 bases, and 12 bases stayed unmatched. Germline assignment: CDR1 SGHDT and CDR2 YYEEEE. This CDR3 comprises 15 residues. The CDR3 loop is CASSPPDRGWNEAFF. The CDR3 region has the DNA TGTGCCAGCAGCCCCCCTGACAGGGGCTGGAATGAAGCTTTCTTT.

The genes are TRBV5-6 and TRBJ2-1; maybe TRBD1 (6 bases). The V end was cut by 0 bases, the J end by 6 bases, with 7 bases between. Germline V lookup: CDR1 SGHDT, CDR2 YYEEEE. The CDR3 totals 13 residues. CDR3 amino acids: CASSLEGGNEQFF. In DNA, the CDR3 is TGTGCCAGCAGCTTGGAAGGGGGCAATGAGCAGTTCTTC.

The V and J genes are TRBV5-1 and TRBJ1-4, with D maybe TRBD1 (5 bases). The CDR3 is made up of 15 amino acids. Trimming stripped 4 bases from V and 5 bases from J, with 15 bases between. Germline CDR1 is SGHRS and CDR2 is YFSETQ. The CDR3 loop is CASSRGSGENEKLFF. CDR3 sequence (DNA): TGCGCCAGCAGCCGAGGTTCGGGGGAGAATGAAAAACTGTTTTTT.

The chain uses TRBV4-3 and TRBJ2-1, with a tentative D call TRBD1 (5 bases). This CDR3 spans 17 amino acids. V lost 4 bases to trimming and J lost 4 bases, with 20 bases between them. Germline V gene data show CDR1 as LGHNA and CDR2 as YSLEER. The CDR3 DNA reads TGCGCCAGCAGCCCGGAAATTAGCAGGGCGAATTACAATGAGCAGTTCTTC. It yields the protein CASSPEISRANYNEQFF.

The chain links TRBV5-6 to TRBJ2-7, with D possibly matching TRBD2 (6 bases). Germline CDR1 is SGHDT and CDR2 is YYEEEE. This CDR3 is 14 amino acids long. The V and J ends lost 6 bases and 2 bases respectively, with 15 bases between them. The CDR3 bases are TGTGCCAGCACCCTGGGACTTGGAGCCTACGAGCAGTACTTC. It yields the protein CASTLGLGAYEQYF.

The chain has TRBV10-2 and TRBJ2-1, with a weak D call TRBD1 (5 bases). V dropped 6 bases and J dropped 1 base, with 13 bases sitting between them. The CDR3 contains 15 residues. Germline V CDR1 and CDR2: WSHSY, SAAADI. CDR3 nucleotide sequence: TGCGCCAGCAGACTGACAGCTACGTCCTACAATGAGCAGTTCTTC. Translated: CASRLTATSYNEQFF.

On this clone: One end of the junction does not line up with germline, which may come from a read error. This chain connects TRBV7-7 to TRBJ2-1; TRBD1 is a possible D gene (6 bases). Per germline, CDR1 SSHAT and CDR2 FNYEAQ (reference sequence). The CDR3 sequence is 14 residues long. CDR3 protein: CASSQDSLTDEQFF. The DNA for the CDR3 is TGTGCTAGCAGCCAGGACAGCCTTACCGATGAGCAGTTCTTC.

V is TRBV4-1 and J is TRBJ2-1; 11 positions match TRBD1. Germline CDR1 is MGHRA and CDR2 is YSYEKL. V dropped 3 bases and J dropped 4; count of bases not matched to a gene: 5. This CDR3 region has 16 residues. The CDR3 nucleotides read TGCGCCAGCAGCCACAGGACAGGGGGCCTTTACAATGAGCAGTTCTTC. Protein sequence: CASSHRTGGLYNEQFF.

The V and J genes are TRBV7-9 and TRBJ1-2; D unclear. CDR3 length equals 14 residues. Germline V gene data show CDR1 as SEHNR and CDR2 as FQNEAQ (reference sequence). V was trimmed by 0 bases and J by 1 base, leaving 6 bases between them. CDR3 in amino acids: CASSLASLNYGYTF. The CDR3 bases are TGTGCCAGCAGCTTAGCCAGTCTTAACTATGGCTACACCTTC.

This chain connects TRBV28 to TRBJ2-7; TRBD1 matches 11 bases. The CDR3 length is 12 residues. The germline V gene has CDR1 MDHEN and CDR2 SYDVKM. The trim removed 10 bases at V and 3 bases at J, leaving 2 bases unmatched. CDR3 nucleotide sequence: TGTGCCATCGGGACAGGGGGCTACGAGCAGTACTTC. It encodes CAIGTGGYEQYF. The full variable domain, with the rest looked up from reference TRBV28 and TRBJ2-7, is DVKVTQSSRYLVKRTGEKVFLECVQDMDHENMFWYRQDPGLGLRLIYFSYDVKMKEKGDIPEGYSVSREKKERFSLILESASTNQTSMYLCAIGTGGYEQYFGPGTRLTVT.

The CDR3 spells CASSFRGSGGNTIYF. The CDR3 DNA sequence: TGTGCCAGCAGTTTTCGGGGTTCGGGAGGAAACACCATATATTTT. This rearrangement joins TRBV6-5 to TRBJ1-3; no reliable D call. Looked up from germline, CDR1 is MNHEY and CDR2 is SVGAGI. V lost 4 bases and J lost 4, with 14 bases in between. The CDR3 runs 15 residues.

The chain has TRBV20-1 and TRBJ2-4, with D unresolved. Germline V gives CDR1 DFQATT, CDR2 SNEGSKA (reference sequence). The CDR3 spans 11 residues. The V end was cut by 5 bases, the J end by 10 bases, with 12 bases between. The CDR3 nucleotides are TGCAGTGCTCAACTAAGTGAGATTCAGTACTTC. It specifies CSAQLSEIQYF.

The CDR3 sequence is CASSLAGVTYEQYF. Written as DNA, the CDR3 is TGCGCCAGCAGCTTGGCCGGGGTAACCTACGAGCAGTACTTC. The chain employs TRBV5-1 and TRBJ2-7; weak D call: TRBD2 (5 bases). V dropped 0 bases and J dropped 2 bases, with 9 bases sitting between them. The CDR3 covers 14 residues. Germline CDR1 and CDR2: SGHRS and YFSETQ.

This clone was counted between two and nine times. The rearrangement links TRBV5-1 to TRBJ1-2; tentative D call: TRBD1 (6 bases). V lost 0 bases and J lost 6, with 12 bases in between. Germline assignment: CDR1 SGHRS and CDR2 YFSETQ. This CDR3 has 14 residues. The CDR3 here is CASSLATGKDGYTF. The CDR3 DNA follows: TGCGCCAGCAGCTTGGCCACAGGGAAGGATGGCTACACCTTC. Full variable domain (remainder filled in from reference TRBV5-1 and TRBJ1-2): KAGVTQTPRYLIKTRGQQVTLSCSPISGHRSVSWYQQTPGQGLQFLFEYFSETQRNKGNFPGRFSGRQFSNSRSEMNVSTLELGDSALYLCASSLATGKDGYTFGSGTRLTVV.